What follows are 13 T cell receptor beta chains derived from one specimen sequenced in a study of neurological immune-mediated disorders. MiXCR, run by TCRdb on the 5' RACE reads, gives a single entry per CDR3 protein. The data show some 66,000 distinct CDR3 sequences, 3.5% to 5.5% seen once. Sample: PBMCs. These TCRs come from a young man with multiple sclerosis.

The table lists this clonotype with many counts. This sequence joins TRBV3-1 and TRBJ1-1; D call uncertain. Germline CDR1 is LGHDT and CDR2 is YNNKEL (reference sequence). V was cut by 7 bases and J by 1 base, with 10 bases left in between. This CDR3 has 13 residues. CDR3 DNA sequence: TGTGCCAGCACTCGGCGGGGGAACACTGAAGCTTTCTTT. As protein: CASTRRGNTEAFF.

This clonotype has ten or more counts. This chain links TRBV20-1 with TRBJ1-6; the match to TRBD1 covers 7 bases. Germline values: CDR1 DFQATT, CDR2 SNEGSKA (reference sequence). The CDR3 spans 13 residues. Germline trimming cut 3 bases from V and 7 bases from J; bases unmatched to any gene: 3. CDR3 in DNA: TGCAGTGCTAGTCGACAGGGAAATTCACCCCTCCACTTT. The encoded protein is CSASRQGNSPLHF.

This clonotype was recorded at least ten times. The rearrangement links TRBV5-1 to TRBJ2-1; D may correspond to TRBD1 or TRBD2 (7 bases each). The CDR3 sequence is 16 residues long. From germline, CDR1 is SGHRS and CDR2 YFSETQ. Trimming removed 4 bases from V and 7 bases from J, with 21 bases in between. For the CDR3, the DNA is TGCGCCAGCAGCCTGAGGGAGGGGGCCCTTCGAAATGAGCAGTTCTTC. Translated, it gives CASSLREGALRNEQFF.

This clonotype was seen a handful of times. The chain employs TRBV10-3 and TRBJ2-2, with 7 positions matching TRBD2. With V trimmed by 3 bases and J by 5 bases, 6 bases remained unmatched. This CDR3 contains 15 residues. CDR1 and CDR2 (germline): ENHRY, SYGVKD. The CDR3, as DNA: TGTGCCATCAGTGACCCCGGGACTACGACCGGGGAGCTGTTTTTT. It codes for CAISDPGTTTGELFF.

This clonotype has ten or more counts. CDR3 sequence: CASSLGGVDGYTF. CDR3 DNA: TGCGCCAGCAGCTTGGGTGGGGTAGACGGCTACACCTTC. This chain connects TRBV5-1 to TRBJ1-2, with D uncertain. The CDR3 runs to 13 residues. Trimming took 0 bases from V and 8 from J, leaving 11 bases between them. The germline V gene has CDR1 SGHRS and CDR2 YFSETQ.

The chain has TRBV24-1 and TRBJ1-2; D remains ambiguous. This CDR3 region has 13 residues. Trimming removed 5 bases at V and 4 bases at J, with 10 bases between. Germline lookup yields CDR1 KGHDR and CDR2 SFDVKD. The CDR3 DNA follows: TGTGCCACCAGTGGAGTAGGGATCTATGGCTACACCTTC. It encodes CATSGVGIYGYTF.

This clonotype was picked up many times. The rearrangement links TRBV21-1 to TRBJ2-2; the table's D gene call, TRBD1, was not cross checked with the DNA. TRBV21-1 is a recognized pseudogene. This CDR3 region has 15 residues. As DNA, the CDR3 is TGTGCCAGCAGCAACCGGGACACTAACACCGGGGAGCTGTTTTTT. This encodes CASSNRDTNTGELFF.

This clonotype was seen many times. This chain links TRBV5-1 with TRBJ2-2; 9 nucleotides align to TRBD1. Germline V lookup: CDR1 SGHRS, CDR2 YFSETQ. CDR3 size: 16 residues. V lost 4 bases to trimming and J lost 1 base; unmatched junction nucleotides: 5. The CDR3 sequence is CASSPGGQGNTGELFF. CDR3 coding DNA: TGCGCCAGCAGCCCGGGGGGACAGGGGAACACCGGGGAGCTGTTTTTT.

This clonotype was seen ten or more times. The J gene is TRBJ2-2, the V gene TRBV11-2; D perhaps matches TRBD2 (5 bases). Germline V CDR1 and CDR2: SGHAT, FQNNGV. V was pared by 4 bases and J by 5 bases, with 17 bases between. The CDR3 loop spans 16 amino acids. In DNA form, the CDR3 reads TGTGCCAGCAGCTCTCCCCGAGGGCCGGGAACCGGGGAGCTGTTTTTT. As protein: CASSSPRGPGTGELFF.

This clonotype was counted many times. The chain has TRBV25-1 and TRBJ2-1; D may be TRBD1 (6 bases). Germline V lookup: CDR1 MGHDK, CDR2 SYGVNS. The CDR3 totals 13 residues. Trimming pared 3 bases from V and 15 bases from J, leaving 18 bases between. The CDR3 protein is CASSDPAWDKAFF. In nucleotides, the CDR3 is TGTGCCAGCAGTGACCCCGCCTGGGACAAGGCGTTCTTC.

There are a few counts of this clonotype. V gene TRBV7-3 combines with J gene TRBJ1-1, with D possibly being TRBD1 (6 bases). V shed 5 bases and J shed 1 base, with 14 bases lying between them. The CDR3 runs 15 residues. The germline gives CDR1 SGHTA, CDR2 FQGTGA. This CDR3 is CASSPSGGANTEAFF. The CDR3, as DNA: TGTGCCAGCAGCCCTTCCGGGGGGGCGAACACTGAAGCTTTCTTT.

Many counts were recorded for this clonotype. The CDR3 DNA reads TGTGCCAGCAGCCAAGGGAAGGACAGAACCTACGAGCAGTACTTC. Amino acids: CASSQGKDRTYEQYF. This chain uses TRBV3-1 with TRBJ2-7, with D tentatively TRBD1 (6 bases). The V end was cut by 1 base, the J end by 2 bases, with 12 bases between. Germline lookup yields CDR1 LGHDT and CDR2 YNNKEL (reference sequence). The CDR3 spans 15 residues.

This clonotype has at least ten counts. The V gene is TRBV10-3, the J gene TRBJ2-6; 9 bases line up with TRBD1. After removal of 6 bases from V and 0 bases from J, the junction contained 9 bases not matched to a gene. There are 18 residues in the CDR3. Germline CDR1 and CDR2: ENHRY and SYGVKD. CDR3: CAIRLPGQGASGANVLTF. The CDR3 nucleotides are TGTGCCATCAGACTACCGGGACAGGGCGCCTCTGGGGCCAACGTCCTGACTTTC.